This T cell receptor (beta chain) was obtained from a study of T cells in localized non-small cell lung cancer. The germline V and J ends were trimmed by 0 bases and 3 bases, with 9 bases remaining between them. CDR1 is SGHRS, CDR2 YFSETQ, per germline. This CDR3 has 14 amino acids. Produced via immunoSEQ multiplex PCR; TCRdb's table is partial and in-frame only. The top ten hold over 1.5% of the sample, which has some 64,000 clones, approximately 87% seen once. Study observations and caveats: When the top 100 tumor clones were examined, a median approximately 57 of them also appeared in the adjacent lung, which was paired and uninvolved. Longer survival (overall) was linked to higher T cell density in blood. Uninvolved adjacent lung showed the highest T cell clonality, exceeding tumor. As only one tumor region underwent sequencing, heterogeneity remains possible.

About this clone: Its antigen is still unknown.

Sequencing used peripheral blood, obtained before any cancer treatment. J is TRBJ1-2 and V is TRBV5-1; no clear D. This sequence originates from a woman aged 40-69 years with stage I lung adenocarcinoma. The CDR3 DNA follows: TGCGCCAGCAGCTTGGCGTTCGGGGACTATGGCTACACCTTC. Translation gives CASSLAFGDYGYTF.